Presented here are 17 T cell receptor beta chains from one specimen sequenced in a study of graft-versus-host responses after intestinal transplantation. Using immunoSEQ multiplex PCR, the repertoire was profiled, and TCRdb retains in-frame clones only, with some absent. The table includes fewer than 20,000 clones, about 67% detected once. Grafts had their tissue processed, releasing intraepithelial and lamina propria lymphocytes. Sequencing used ileum tissue, obtained 14 days after transplant. The origin of the receptors is a human patient who received an intestinal transplant, so some T cells may come from the graft donor.

This clone came up a few times. The chain links TRBV9 to TRBJ2-2, with D possibly TRBD2 on 6 matching bases. V was cut by 7 bases and J by 4 bases, with 17 bases left in between. CDR1 SGDLS and CDR2 YYNGEE come from the germline V gene. The CDR3 has 15 amino acids. The CDR3 here is CASSFLALSTGELFF. DNA for the CDR3: TGTGCCAGCTCATTTCTAGCGCTATCCACCGGGGAGCTGTTTTTT. The full variable domain, its missing parts supplied by reference TRBV9 and TRBJ2-2, is DSGVTQTPKHLITATGQRVTLRCSPRSGDLSVYWYQQSLDQGLQFLIQYYNGEERAKGNILERFSAQQFPDLHSELNLSSLELGDSALYFCASSFLALSTGELFFGEGSRLTVL.

This chain uses TRBV28 with TRBJ2-5, with D unclear. V was shortened by 3 bases and J by 10 bases, with 9 bases between the two germline ends. The germline V gene has CDR1 MDHEN and CDR2 SYDVKM. The CDR3 loop spans 11 amino acids. This CDR3 is CASSFSGLQYF. DNA of the CDR3: TGTGCCAGCAGTTTTAGTGGGCTCCAGTACTTC. The whole variable domain, filled in from reference TRBV28 and TRBJ2-5, reads DVKVTQSSRYLVKRTGEKVFLECVQDMDHENMFWYRQDPGLGLRLIYFSYDVKMKEKGDIPEGYSVSREKKERFSLILESASTNQTSMYLCASSFSGLQYFGPGTRLLVL.

A remark on this clone: Other DNA sequences in this specimen translate into the identical CDR3. The gene calls are TRBV5-1 and TRBJ1-2; the D gene is possibly TRBD1 (5 bases). Germline CDR1 reads SGHRS; CDR2 reads YFSETQ. The CDR3 extends over 14 amino acids. The V gene lost 0 bases and the J gene lost 6 bases, with 12 bases spanning the gap. CDR3 sequence (DNA): TGCGCCAGCAGCTTGGGTAGGGGAGAGGATGGCTACACCTTC. It codes for CASSLGRGEDGYTF.

This rearrangement joins TRBV5-1 to TRBJ1-4; 11 nucleotides align to TRBD1. The J segment lost 8 bases and the V segment lost 5 bases, leaving 8 bases of the junction unmatched. CDR3 length equals 15 residues. The germline gives CDR1 SGHRS, CDR2 YFSETQ. This CDR3 reads CASRISGTGGEKLFF. DNA for the CDR3: TGCGCCAGCAGAATCTCCGGGACAGGGGGGGAAAAACTGTTTTTT.

The chain couples TRBV18 to TRBJ1-2, with D maybe TRBD1 (5 bases). V was cut by 2 bases and J by 0 bases, with 10 bases left in between. Germline lookup yields CDR1 KGHSH and CDR2 LQKENI. The CDR3 extends over 15 amino acids. The CDR3 nucleotides read TGTGCCAGCTCACCAACGGACAAGGCTAACTATGGCTACACCTTC. Translated, it gives CASSPTDKANYGYTF.

The J gene is TRBJ2-4, the V gene TRBV4-1; possibly TRBD2 for D (6 bases). The V gene lost 0 bases and the J gene lost 0 bases, with 9 bases spanning the gap. The CDR3 runs to 16 residues. Germline loops: CDR1 MGHRA, CDR2 YSYEKL. In nucleotides, the CDR3 is TGCGCCAGCAGCCAAGATATGGGACTAGCCAAAAACATTCAGTACTTC. It translates to CASSQDMGLAKNIQYF.

The V and J genes are TRBV7-9 and TRBJ2-3, with D possibly being TRBD1 or TRBD2 (5 bases each). Trimming removed 5 bases from V and 4 bases from J, with 25 bases in between. This CDR3 spans 18 amino acids. From germline, CDR1 is SEHNR and CDR2 FQNEAQ (reference sequence). The chain's CDR3 is CASSHPPRVRGRPDTQYF. CDR3 nucleotides: TGTGCCAGCAGCCACCCGCCCCGGGTGAGGGGACGGCCAGATACGCAGTATTTT.

The chain carries TRBV7-6 and TRBJ2-7; 8 bases match TRBD1. Per germline, CDR1 SGHVS and CDR2 FNYEAQ. The J segment lost 1 base and the V segment lost 0 bases, leaving 2 bases of the junction unmatched. This CDR3 is built from 15 residues. CDR3 coding DNA: TGTGCCAGCAGCTTAGCCGGGACAGGTTCCTACGAGCAGTACTTC. Amino acids: CASSLAGTGSYEQYF.

This chain uses TRBV11-2 with TRBJ2-7; 8 nucleotides agree with TRBD1. Germline V gives CDR1 SGHAT, CDR2 FQNNGV. The CDR3 has 15 residues. J was trimmed by 2 bases and V by 5 bases; bases with no gene match: 8. As DNA, the CDR3 is TGTGCCAGCAGCCACTCAGGACAGGGACCCTACGAGCAGTACTTC. It yields the protein CASSHSGQGPYEQYF.

The V gene is TRBV15, the J gene TRBJ1-1; weak D call: TRBD1 (5 bases). The V end lost 0 bases, the J end lost 0 bases, and 14 bases lay between the germline ends. Germline V lookup: CDR1 LNHNV, CDR2 YYDKDF (reference sequence). CDR3 size: 17 residues. Written as DNA, the CDR3 is TGTGCCACCAGCAGAGACAGGGACGAGATCATGAACACTGAAGCTTTCTTT. Amino acid sequence: CATSRDRDEIMNTEAFF.

The chain joins TRBV9 to TRBJ1-2; D ambiguous. CDR1 SGDLS and CDR2 YYNGEE come from the germline V gene. The CDR3 covers 13 residues. V dropped 1 base and J dropped 5 bases, with 9 bases sitting between them. The CDR3 DNA follows: TGTGCCAGCAGCGTATTGAGCGGATATGGCTACACCTTC. This sequence encodes CASSVLSGYGYTF.

V and J are TRBV11-2 and TRBJ2-3; D ambiguous. Trimming left V 4 bases short and J 3 bases short, with 2 bases between. In germline, CDR1 is SGHAT, CDR2 FQNNGV. The CDR3 spans 11 residues. CDR3 sequence: CASSSTDTQYF. The CDR3 DNA reads as TGTGCCAGCAGCTCAACAGATACGCAGTATTTT.

This sequence joins TRBV19 and TRBJ1-1; TRBD1 is a possible D gene (6 bases). The CDR3 covers 16 residues. Germline V gene data show CDR1 as LNHDA and CDR2 as SQIVND (reference sequence). The germline V and J ends were trimmed by 5 bases and 1 base, with 17 bases remaining between them. The CDR3 nucleotides are TGTGCCAGTAGTTCCCCGTGGGACATCACGAACACTGAAGCTTTCTTT. Translated, it gives CASSSPWDITNTEAFF.

The chain couples TRBV7-6 to TRBJ2-1; 10 bases align to TRBD2. This CDR3 has 14 amino acids. V lost 5 bases and J lost 5; bases outside the gene matches: 3. Germline CDR1 is SGHVS and CDR2 is FNYEAQ. CDR3 in DNA: TGTGCCAGCAGCAGGACTAGCGGCCACAATGAGCAGTTCTTC. Protein: CASSRTSGHNEQFF.

V gene TRBV6-4 combines with J gene TRBJ2-3, with 10 bases aligning to TRBD2. The V and J ends lost 8 bases and 1 base, in that order; junction bases with no gene match: 0. CDR1 and CDR2 (germline): MRHNA, SNTAGT. The CDR3 is 13 amino acids. In DNA form, the CDR3 reads TGTGCCAGCGGGACTAGCGGCACAGATACGCAGTATTTT. Its protein product is CASGTSGTDTQYF.

The chain carries TRBV7-2 and TRBJ2-7; 8 nucleotides match TRBD2. Trimming removed 5 bases from V and 3 bases from J; junction bases left unmatched: 9. The CDR3 has 15 amino acids. The germline CDR1 and CDR2 sequences are SGHTA and FQGNSA. CDR3 sequence: CASSPLAGGLYEQYF. The DNA for the CDR3 is TGTGCCAGCAGCCCCTTGGCGGGGGGCCTCTACGAGCAGTACTTC.

The genes are TRBV6-5 and TRBJ2-1; D unclear. Per the germline V gene, CDR1 is MNHEY and CDR2 is SVGAGI. The V gene lost 5 bases and the J gene lost 6 bases, with 5 bases spanning the gap. The CDR3 length is 11 residues. CDR3 in DNA: TGTGCCAGCAGTCAAGGCAATGAGCAGTTCTTC. Amino acid sequence: CASSQGNEQFF.